These 23 T cell receptor beta chains share one sample of origin, sequenced in a study of blood T cell repertoires in COVID-19. Generated by immunoSEQ multiplex PCR, the TCRdb table keeps only in-frame clones and is missing some. The sample consists of over 200,000 clones, approximately 82% of them appearing once. Sequencing input: peripheral blood. The receptors come from an elderly man with acute or convalescent COVID-19.

The CDR3 reads CASGAGVTAEAFF. The DNA of the CDR3 is TGTGCTAGTGGCGCAGGGGTGACGGCTGAAGCTTTCTTT. The gene calls are TRBV12-5 and TRBJ1-1, with D tentatively TRBD1 (6 bases). V shed 6 bases and J shed 6 bases, with 14 bases lying between them. This CDR3 has 13 amino acids. Germline CDR1 is LGHNT and CDR2 is FRNRAP.

The V call is TRBV12-3 or TRBV12-4, the J call TRBJ2-1; 13 nucleotides line up with TRBD2. J lost 10 bases, V lost 8 bases, and 5 bases had no gene match. The CDR3 covers 13 residues. CDR3 coding DNA: TGTGCCAGCTGGACTAGCGGGAGCAAGGAGCAGTTCTTC. Translation gives CASWTSGSKEQFF.

V is TRBV6-1 and J is TRBJ2-7; D is uncertain. V was shortened by 2 bases and J by 3 bases, with 8 bases between the two germline ends. CDR3 length equals 13 residues. Germline CDR1 is MNHNS and CDR2 is SASEGT. The CDR3 DNA sequence: TGTGCCAGCAGTGAAACACACCTCTACGAGCAGTACTTC. Translating it yields CASSETHLYEQYF.

This clone was seen just once. This chain links TRBV5-6 with TRBJ1-1; 8 bases align to TRBD1. The CDR3 spans 14 residues. The V gene end was trimmed by 2 bases and the J gene end by 5 bases; junction bases not matched to a gene: 5. Germline CDR1 reads SGHDT; CDR2 reads YYEEEE. The CDR3: CASSFRGLRTEAFF. The CDR3 DNA reads as TGTGCCAGCAGCTTCAGGGGGCTCCGGACTGAAGCTTTCTTT.

This chain joins TRBV18 and TRBJ2-5; 9 bases align to TRBD2. The CDR3 is made up of 17 amino acids. From germline, CDR1 is KGHSH and CDR2 LQKENI. V lost 1 base, J lost 5 bases, and 11 bases stayed unmatched. The CDR3 sequence is CASSPRRIAGVGETQYF. CDR3 nucleotides: TGTGCCAGCTCACCACGCAGGATAGCGGGAGTAGGTGAGACCCAGTACTTC.

CDR3 protein: CASSWTDSWDEQFF. Here the CDR3 DNA reads TGCGCCAGCAGTTGGACGGACTCCTGGGATGAGCAGTTCTTC. V and J are TRBV10-2 and TRBJ2-1, with D tentatively TRBD2 (5 bases). Germline lookup yields CDR1 WSHSY and CDR2 SAAADI. The germline V and J ends were trimmed by 5 bases and 8 bases, with 16 bases remaining between them. CDR3 length: 14 amino acids.

This clone was counted ten times or more. The chain is built from TRBV28 and TRBJ2-1; D is perhaps TRBD2 (6 bases). CDR1 and CDR2 from the germline V gene are MDHEN and SYDVKM. Between the trimmed V and J ends, which lost 6 bases and 2 bases, there was a span of 17 bases. This CDR3 has 16 amino acids. CDR3 sequence reads: CASRLDRERAYNEQFF. In nucleotides, the CDR3 is TGTGCCAGCAGGTTGGACCGGGAGCGCGCCTACAATGAGCAGTTCTTC.

This clone was observed a few times. The CDR3, as DNA: TGTGCCAGCAGTGCCAAACTGACAGGGATCGGTTCACCCCTCCACTTT. It specifies CASSAKLTGIGSPLHF. The chain uses TRBV25-1 and TRBJ1-6; 7 nucleotides agree with TRBD1. V lost 4 bases and J lost 9; bases outside the gene matches: 12. CDR1 and CDR2 (germline): MGHDK, SYGVNS. This CDR3 has 16 amino acids.

The V and J genes are TRBV6-5 and TRBJ1-2; D remains unclear. Germline V gives CDR1 MNHEY, CDR2 SVGAGI. V was cut by 0 bases and J by 1 base, with 12 bases left in between. The CDR3 spans 16 residues. This CDR3 is CASSYSLQDVNYGYTF. CDR3 coding DNA: TGTGCCAGCAGTTACTCGCTCCAGGATGTTAACTATGGCTACACCTTC.

The V call is TRBV5-1, the J call TRBJ2-3, with D perhaps TRBD1 (6 bases). V was pared by 5 bases and J by 3 bases, with 13 bases between. The CDR3 loop spans 14 amino acids. CDR1 and CDR2 from the germline V gene are SGHRS and YFSETQ. The CDR3, as DNA: TGCGCCAGCAGAATGACAGGTGGTACAGATACGCAGTATTTT. Its translation is CASRMTGGTDTQYF.

This clone has a single count. This rearrangement joins TRBV5-1 to TRBJ1-1; no definite D call. This CDR3 contains 16 residues. Trimming pared 3 bases from V and 0 bases from J, leaving 15 bases between. CDR1 SGHRS and CDR2 YFSETQ come from the germline V gene. CDR3 sequence reads: CASSSLLQQMNTEAFF. The CDR3, as DNA: TGCGCCAGCAGCTCATTATTACAGCAGATGAACACTGAAGCTTTCTTT.

V usage is TRBV3-1 (or the pseudogene TRBV3-2) and J usage is TRBJ1-2; TRBD1 matches at 10 bases. The CDR3 contains 15 residues. Germline assignment: CDR1 LGHDT and CDR2 YNNKEL (reference sequence). V lost 3 bases to trimming and J lost 7 bases; unmatched junction nucleotides: 8. Here the CDR3 reads CASSHSWDRGRGYTF. DNA of the CDR3: TGTGCCAGCAGCCATAGTTGGGACAGGGGCCGTGGCTACACCTTC.

The chain carries TRBV21-1 and TRBJ2-7; the table's D call of TRBD1 was not tested on the DNA. TRBV21-1 is tagged as a pseudogene. The CDR3 is made up of 15 amino acids. The CDR3 region is CASSKEGTGDHEQYF. The DNA for the CDR3 is TGTGCCAGCAGCAAAGAAGGGACAGGGGACCACGAGCAGTACTTC.

The V and J genes are TRBV5-1 and TRBJ2-7; 7 positions agree with TRBD1. V dropped 4 bases and J dropped 7; count of bases not matched to a gene: 8. Per germline, CDR1 SGHRS and CDR2 YFSETQ. This CDR3 comprises 13 residues. The CDR3 DNA reads as TGCGCCAGCAGCAGCACAGGGGTACGGGAGCAGTACTTC. Translated: CASSSTGVREQYF. The full variable domain, in which reference TRBV5-1 and TRBJ2-7 provide the parts outside the CDR3, is KAGVTQTPRYLIKTRGQQVTLSCSPISGHRSVSWYQQTPGQGLQFLFEYFSETQRNKGNFPGRFSGRQFSNSRSEMNVSTLELGDSALYLCASSSTGVREQYFGPGTRLTVT.

V gene TRBV28 combines with J gene TRBJ2-5; D is perhaps TRBD1 (5 bases). This CDR3 comprises 14 residues. The V gene lost 3 bases and the J gene lost 3 bases, with 11 bases spanning the gap. CDR1 and CDR2 (germline): MDHEN, SYDVKM. CDR3 nucleotide sequence: TGTGCCAGCAGTTTCAGGGAATGGAAAGAGACCCAGTACTTC. Translated, it gives CASSFREWKETQYF.

This chain connects TRBV12-3 or TRBV12-4 to TRBJ1-2; TRBD1 is a possible D gene (6 bases). This CDR3 contains 13 residues. Trimming stripped 6 bases from V and 8 bases from J, with 16 bases between. CDR3 DNA sequence: TGTGCCAGCAGAATACAGGGTTTTGAAGGCTACACCTTC. It yields the protein CASRIQGFEGYTF.

J is TRBJ1-1 and V is TRBV10-3, with D perhaps matching TRBD1 (5 bases). The CDR3 runs to 17 residues. Germline V gene sequence: CDR1 ENHRY, CDR2 SYGVKD. The V end was cut by 4 bases, the J end by 1 base, with 19 bases between. Here the CDR3 DNA reads TGTGCCATCAGTGCTTCGGGGGGGGGACTCACGAACACTGAAGCTTTCTTT. Encoded protein: CAISASGGGLTNTEAFF.

J is TRBJ2-2 and V is TRBV9, with 9 positions matching TRBD1. Trimming at V came to 4 bases and at J to 4 bases, leaving 8 bases not matched to a gene. The CDR3 spans 16 residues. CDR1 is SGDLS, CDR2 YYNGEE, per germline. As DNA, the CDR3 is TGTGCCAGCAGCTATAATCCACAGGGGGCCACCGGGGAGCTGTTTTTT. Translating it yields CASSYNPQGATGELFF.

The chain is built from TRBV28 and TRBJ2-1; D possibly corresponds to TRBD2 (7 bases). This CDR3 region has 15 residues. V lost 2 bases to trimming and J lost 6 bases, with 14 bases between them. Germline CDR1 is MDHEN and CDR2 is SYDVKM. CDR3: CASSLGGAEGNEQFF. In DNA form, the CDR3 reads TGTGCCAGCAGTTTAGGGGGGGCCGAGGGCAATGAGCAGTTCTTC.

The count of this clone is one. The rearrangement links TRBV5-1 to TRBJ2-2; weak D call: TRBD1 (6 bases). This CDR3 spans 15 amino acids. Germline-derived CDR1 and CDR2 are SGHRS and YFSETQ. Trimming left V 2 bases short and J 1 base short, with 9 bases between. In DNA form, the CDR3 reads TGCGCCAGCAGCTTATGGGGACAGAACACCGGGGAGCTGTTTTTT. Its protein product is CASSLWGQNTGELFF.

The CDR3 reads CASSLGTGIDTGELFF. In nucleotides, the CDR3 is TGCGCCAGCAGCTTGGGGACAGGGATCGACACCGGGGAGCTGTTTTTT. The chain joins TRBV5-1 to TRBJ2-2; 8 bases align to TRBD1. The CDR3 loop spans 16 amino acids. V shed 0 bases and J 3 bases; nucleotides not matched to a gene: 4. Germline V CDR1 and CDR2: SGHRS, YFSETQ.

CDR3 DNA sequence: TGTGCCAGCAGTAGAGGACTAGCCGCTTCATACGAGCAGTACTTC. It is translated as CASSRGLAASYEQYF. This rearrangement joins TRBV2 to TRBJ2-7; 8 nucleotides agree with TRBD2. Germline V lookup: CDR1 SNHLY, CDR2 FYNNEI. V was pared by 5 bases and J by 4 bases, with 10 bases of the junction left unmatched. The CDR3 runs to 15 residues.

The rearrangement joins TRBV7-3 to TRBJ2-1, with D perhaps matching TRBD2 (6 bases). The CDR3 loop spans 20 amino acids. Trimming took off 3 bases at V and 5 bases at J, with 29 bases between the two ends. Looked up from germline, CDR1 is SGHTA and CDR2 is FQGTGA. CDR3 region: CASSLGPPSISGFIHNEQFF. CDR3 DNA: TGTGCCAGCAGCTTGGGCCCCCCCTCTATTAGCGGTTTTATACACAATGAGCAGTTCTTC.